This T cell receptor (beta chain) was found in a study of cytomegalovirus exposure and HLA in healthy donors. Study-wide background: Around 190 million T cells yielded 100 million to 130 million unique TCR beta sequences, as an earlier analysis found.

The V segment lost 2 bases and the J segment 10 bases; nucleotides outside the gene matches: 1. This CDR3 has 13 residues. The germline gives CDR1 MDHEN, CDR2 SYDVKM. Whole-study results and caveats: Among immune exposure information, only CMV serostatus was available. With later analysis, a missense DCLRE1C variant became linked to TCR beta V- and J-gene trimming.

PCR involved 60 Vbeta and 13 Jbeta primers. TCRdb's table, derived via immunoSEQ multiplex PCR, lists solely in-frame clones and lacks some. Here the sample table reports about 200,000 clones. Turning to this clone: Its specificity is not known.

This clonotype was obtained from a girl aged 2-9 years in good health and CMV-seropositive. The sample consisted of PBMCs. The chain employs TRBV28 and TRBJ1-4, with 10 bases aligning to TRBD1. Here the CDR3 DNA reads TGTGCCAGCAGTTTAAGGGACAGGGGAAAACTGTTTTTT. This codes for CASSLRDRGKLFF. The complete variable domain, with remaining parts taken from reference TRBV28 and TRBJ1-4, reads DVKVTQSSRYLVKRTGEKVFLECVQDMDHENMFWYRQDPGLGLRLIYFSYDVKMKEKGDIPEGYSVSREKKERFSLILESASTNQTSMYLCASSLRDRGKLFFGSGTQLSVL.